These 19 T cell receptor beta chains came from one sample sequenced in a study of cytomegalovirus exposure and HLA in healthy donors. Vbeta (60) and Jbeta (13) primers were used in the PCR. TCRdb keeps only in-frame clones here, not all; method: immunoSEQ multiplex PCR. Of 200,000 or so clones detected, approximately 83% appear once; the ten largest clones hold about 0.094%. The sequencing sample was made of PBMCs. The receptor set was obtained from a boy aged 2 to 10 in good health and CMV-seronegative.

The J gene is TRBJ2-7, the V gene TRBV6-1, with TRBD1 matching over 11 bases. CDR3 length equals 15 residues. Germline CDR1 MNHNS, CDR2 SASEGT. V gave up 4 bases and J gave up 2 bases; unmatched junction bases: 4. The CDR3 loop reads CASSARDRGTYEQYF. In DNA form, the CDR3 reads TGTGCCAGCAGTGCAAGGGACAGGGGGACCTACGAGCAGTACTTC.

A single count supports this clone. V and J are TRBV9 and TRBJ2-3; 8 bases are shared with TRBD2. The CDR3 covers 16 residues. CDR1 SGDLS and CDR2 YYNGEE come from the germline V gene. The V and J ends lost 3 bases and 2 bases, in that order; junction bases with no gene match: 8. CDR3 region: CASSGTGGGPTDTQYF. In nucleotides, the CDR3 is TGTGCCAGCAGCGGGACCGGGGGGGGCCCCACAGATACGCAGTATTTT.

CDR3: CASSQNGPFAQYF. CDR3 in DNA: TGTGCCAGCAGCCAGAATGGCCCGTTTGCGCAGTACTTC. The chain couples TRBV5-6 to TRBJ2-7, with D unclear. The CDR3 has 13 amino acids. Germline V gene data show CDR1 as SGHDT and CDR2 as YYEEEE. V gave up 4 bases and J gave up 9 bases, with 17 bases separating them.

The chain employs TRBV7-2 and TRBJ1-2, with D tentatively TRBD1 (6 bases). V lost 1 base to trimming and J lost 7 bases, with 13 bases between them. Per the germline V gene, CDR1 is SGHTA and CDR2 is FQGNSA. The CDR3 contains 14 residues. In nucleotides, the CDR3 is TGTGCCAGCAGCTTAGGGCCAGGGGCGGGTGGCTACACCTTC. This codes for CASSLGPGAGGYTF.

The chain joins TRBV29-1 to TRBJ1-2; TRBD1 might be the D (5 bases). This CDR3 is built from 11 residues. Germline loops: CDR1 SQVTM, CDR2 ANQGSEA. V lost 1 base to trimming and J lost 11 bases, with 11 bases between them. DNA of the CDR3: TGCAGCGTTGAAGGAGCTGGGGCATACACCTTC. This gives the protein CSVEGAGAYTF.

The V and J genes are TRBV29-1 and TRBJ1-1; possibly TRBD1 for D (5 bases). From germline, CDR1 is SQVTM and CDR2 ANQGSEA. The CDR3 is 12 amino acids. Deletions cut 7 bases from V and 2 bases from J, with 11 bases between. The CDR3 region is CSAVTANTEAFF. Written as DNA, the CDR3 is TGCAGCGCCGTGACAGCAAACACTGAAGCTTTCTTT.

The table lists this clone with a count of one. This sequence joins TRBV27 and TRBJ1-2; the match to TRBD1 covers 7 bases. The CDR3 spans 15 residues. Trimming took 5 bases from V and 5 from J; bases not matched to a gene: 11. Germline V gives CDR1 MNHEY, CDR2 SMNVEV (reference sequence). The chain's CDR3 is CASSPYLDRAYGYTF. The CDR3 bases are TGTGCCAGCAGTCCCTACCTAGACAGGGCTTATGGCTACACCTTC.

This clone is a singleton in its sample. V usage is TRBV10-3 and J usage is TRBJ1-1, with 12 bases lining up with TRBD1. CDR1 ENHRY and CDR2 SYGVKD come from the germline V gene. The CDR3 sequence is 14 residues long. Germline trimming cut 10 bases from V and 6 bases from J; bases unmatched to any gene: 9. For the CDR3, the DNA is TGTGCCACCGGGACAGGGGGCTTGTGGGCTGAAGCTTTCTTT. Translated: CATGTGGLWAEAFF.

The chain combines TRBV7-2 with TRBJ1-2, with 9 bases fitting TRBD1. The CDR3 covers 17 residues. The germline gives CDR1 SGHTA, CDR2 FQGNSA. J gave up 6 bases and V 0 bases, and 11 bases lay outside the gene matches. For the CDR3, the DNA is TGTGCCAGCAGCTTAGCGCTTGGACAGGGGATGGGCGATGGCTACACCTTC. This gives the protein CASSLALGQGMGDGYTF.

This chain links TRBV7-9 with TRBJ1-1, with 7 bases fitting TRBD1. V was pared by 7 bases and J by 8 bases, with 16 bases of the junction left unmatched. CDR1 SEHNR and CDR2 FQNEAQ come from the germline V gene (reference sequence). This CDR3 comprises 15 residues. Here the CDR3 DNA reads TGTGCCAGCACCTCACAGGGGTCGGTCCCAATCGAAGCTTTCTTT. Its protein product is CASTSQGSVPIEAFF.

V usage is TRBV7-9 and J usage is TRBJ2-5; D gene uncertain. Trimming removed 6 bases at V and 4 bases at J, with 6 bases between. Germline V CDR1 and CDR2: SEHNR, FQNEAQ (reference sequence). The CDR3 consists of 11 residues. The CDR3 bases are TGTGCCAGCAGGGGCATAGAGACCCAGTACTTC. Translated, it gives CASRGIETQYF. Together with reference TRBV7-9 and TRBJ2-5, the CDR3 gives the full variable domain: DTGVSQNPRHKITKRGQNVTFRCDPISEHNRLYWYRQTLGQGPEFLTYFQNEAQLEKSRLLSDRFSAERPKGSFSTLEIQRTEQGDSAMYLCASRGIETQYFGPGTRLLVL.

The chain uses TRBV5-6 and TRBJ1-6; 8 bases align to TRBD1. The trim removed 3 bases at V and 4 bases at J, leaving 6 bases unmatched. The CDR3 contains 16 residues. Germline loops: CDR1 SGHDT, CDR2 YYEEEE. In DNA, the CDR3 is TGTGCCAGCAGCTGGACAGGGTCCCGGTATAATTCACCCCTCCACTTT. Translation gives CASSWTGSRYNSPLHF.

V gene TRBV20-1 combines with J gene TRBJ2-7, with D maybe TRBD1 (6 bases). Trimming took off 8 bases at V and 1 base at J, with 6 bases between the two ends. The CDR3 extends over 10 amino acids. The germline V gene has CDR1 DFQATT and CDR2 SNEGSKA (reference sequence). CDR3 sequence reads: CSTGSYEQYF. Here the CDR3 DNA reads TGCAGTACAGGGTCCTACGAGCAGTACTTC.

The chain couples TRBV4-2 to TRBJ1-1; possible D gene TRBD1, 5 bases. This CDR3 spans 15 amino acids. V was shortened by 2 bases and J by 0 bases, with 10 bases between the two germline ends. Germline V CDR1 and CDR2: LGHNA, YNFKEQ. This CDR3 is CASSQRLTVNTEAFF. The CDR3, as DNA: TGTGCCAGCAGCCAACGGTTGACAGTGAACACTGAAGCTTTCTTT.

The genes are TRBV25-1 and TRBJ1-2; 7 bases agree with TRBD1. V trimming: 5 bases; J trimming: 5 bases; junction bases outside the gene matches: 14. There are 16 residues in the CDR3. Germline CDR1 and CDR2: MGHDK and SYGVNS. The CDR3: CASSPLGQPEYYGYTF. DNA for the CDR3: TGTGCCAGCAGTCCCTTGGGACAGCCAGAATATTATGGCTACACCTTC.

This clone showed up just once. The same CDR3 is also encoded by other DNA sequences in this sample. The V call is TRBV18, the J call TRBJ2-5; unclear D gene. This CDR3 is 13 amino acids long. Germline V gene data show CDR1 as KGHSH and CDR2 as LQKENI. Trimming left V 0 bases short and J 5 bases short, with 7 bases between. This CDR3 is CASSPPSRETQYF. The DNA for the CDR3 is TGTGCCAGCTCACCACCTTCCCGGGAGACCCAGTACTTC.

The chain is built from TRBV29-1 and TRBJ1-1; 7 positions agree with TRBD1. Germline V gene data show CDR1 as SQVTM and CDR2 as ANQGSEA. The CDR3 runs 14 residues. Trimming cost V 6 bases and J 1 base; bases outside gene matches: 8. The CDR3 nucleotides read TGCAGCGTGAGGGGGCGGTTAAGGAACACTGAAGCTTTCTTT. Translation gives CSVRGRLRNTEAFF.

This sequence joins TRBV5-1 and TRBJ2-7, with D unresolved. Trimming shortened V by 0 bases and J by 3 bases, and 10 bases separated the two germline ends. The CDR3 has 14 amino acids. CDR1 is SGHRS and CDR2 is YFSETQ in the germline V gene. CDR3 amino acids: CASSLATPSYEQYF. The CDR3 DNA reads as TGCGCCAGCAGCTTGGCTACTCCGAGCTACGAGCAGTACTTC.

CDR3 protein: CASKSRGRDTEAFF. The DNA of the CDR3 is TGTGCCAGCAAGTCGAGGGGGCGCGACACTGAAGCTTTCTTT. The chain recombines TRBV2 with TRBJ1-1; 7 bases align to TRBD1. Losses at the gene ends were 7 bases for V and 3 bases for J; bases not matched to a gene: 8. The germline gives CDR1 SNHLY, CDR2 FYNNEI. This CDR3 has 14 residues.